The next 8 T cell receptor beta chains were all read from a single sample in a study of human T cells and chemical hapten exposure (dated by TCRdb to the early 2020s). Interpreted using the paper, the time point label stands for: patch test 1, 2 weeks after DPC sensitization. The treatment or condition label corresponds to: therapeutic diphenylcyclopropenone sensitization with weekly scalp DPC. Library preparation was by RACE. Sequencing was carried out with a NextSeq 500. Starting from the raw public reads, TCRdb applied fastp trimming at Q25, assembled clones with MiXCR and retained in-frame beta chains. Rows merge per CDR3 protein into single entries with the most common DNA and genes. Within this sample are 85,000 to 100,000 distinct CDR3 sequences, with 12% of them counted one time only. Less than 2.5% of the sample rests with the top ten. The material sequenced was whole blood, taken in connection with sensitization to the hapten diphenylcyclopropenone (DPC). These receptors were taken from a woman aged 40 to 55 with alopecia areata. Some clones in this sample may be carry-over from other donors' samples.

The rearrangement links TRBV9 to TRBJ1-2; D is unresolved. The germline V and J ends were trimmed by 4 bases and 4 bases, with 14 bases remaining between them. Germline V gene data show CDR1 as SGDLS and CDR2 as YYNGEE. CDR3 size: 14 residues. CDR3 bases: TGTGCCAGCAGCACTCGCCCCCTCCCCTATGGCTACACCTTC. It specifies CASSTRPLPYGYTF.

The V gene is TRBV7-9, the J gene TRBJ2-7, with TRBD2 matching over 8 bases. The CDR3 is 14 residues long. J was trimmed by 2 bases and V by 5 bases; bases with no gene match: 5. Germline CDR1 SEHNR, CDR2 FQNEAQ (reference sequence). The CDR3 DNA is TGTGCCAGCAGCCGGGGACTAGATACCTACGAGCAGTACTTC. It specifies CASSRGLDTYEQYF.

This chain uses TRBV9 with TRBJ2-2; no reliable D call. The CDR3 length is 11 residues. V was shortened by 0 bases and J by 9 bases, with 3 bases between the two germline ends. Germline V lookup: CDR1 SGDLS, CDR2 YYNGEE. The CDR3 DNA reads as TGTGCCAGCAGCGTAGAAAGGGAGCTGTTTTTT. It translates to CASSVERELFF. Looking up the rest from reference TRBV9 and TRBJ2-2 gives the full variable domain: DSGVTQTPKHLITATGQRVTLRCSPRSGDLSVYWYQQSLDQGLQFLIQYYNGEERAKGNILERFSAQQFPDLHSELNLSSLELGDSALYFCASSVERELFFGEGSRLTVL.

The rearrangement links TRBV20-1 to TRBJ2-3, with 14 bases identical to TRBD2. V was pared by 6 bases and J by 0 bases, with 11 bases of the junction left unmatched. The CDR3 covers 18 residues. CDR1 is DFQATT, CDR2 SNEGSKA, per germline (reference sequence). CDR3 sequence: CSASTGTSGGLSTDTQYF. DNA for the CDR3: TGCAGTGCAAGCACCGGGACTAGCGGGGGTTTAAGCACAGATACGCAGTATTTT.

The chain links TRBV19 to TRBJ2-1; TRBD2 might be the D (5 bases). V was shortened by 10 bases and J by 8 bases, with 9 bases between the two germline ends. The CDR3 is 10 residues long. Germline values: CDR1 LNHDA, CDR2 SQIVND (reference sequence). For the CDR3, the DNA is TGTGCCACGGGGATCGATGAGCAGTTCTTC. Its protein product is CATGIDEQFF.

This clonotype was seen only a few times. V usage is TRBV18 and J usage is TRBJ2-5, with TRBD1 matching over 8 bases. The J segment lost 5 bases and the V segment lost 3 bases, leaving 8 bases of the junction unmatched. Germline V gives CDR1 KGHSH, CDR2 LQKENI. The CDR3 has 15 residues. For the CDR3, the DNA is TGTGCCAGCTCACCCCTCTCAGGGGGCACTGAGACCCAGTACTTC. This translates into CASSPLSGGTETQYF.

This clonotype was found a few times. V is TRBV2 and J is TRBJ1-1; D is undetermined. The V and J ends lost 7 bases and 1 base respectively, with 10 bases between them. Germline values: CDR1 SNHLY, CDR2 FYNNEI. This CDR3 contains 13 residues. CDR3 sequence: CASIAQTNTEAFF. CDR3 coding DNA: TGTGCCAGCATCGCCCAGACGAACACTGAAGCTTTCTTT.

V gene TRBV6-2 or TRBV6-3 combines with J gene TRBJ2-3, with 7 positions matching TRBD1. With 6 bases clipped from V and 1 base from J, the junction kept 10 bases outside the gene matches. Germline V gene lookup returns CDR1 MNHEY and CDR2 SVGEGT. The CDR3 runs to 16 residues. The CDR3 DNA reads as TGTGCCAGCAGGTTTAATACAGGGGACGGCACAGATACGCAGTATTTT. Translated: CASRFNTGDGTDTQYF.